The present TCR delta chain was sequenced within a study of gamma-delta chains in newborns, infants, children. Study context: Polyclonal expansion of innate γδ T cells after birth follows microbial exposure.

TCRdb called clones from the reads again using CATT. This sample has about 4,900 delta-chain clones, with 3.5% to 4% found just once. The germline CDR1 and CDR2 sequences are TSWWSYY and QGS. The CDR3 has 19 residues. The junction had 8 bases not matched to a gene; V was cut back by 4 bases and J by 2 bases. This clone has only a few counts. This DNA's translation and the protein TCRdb lists, from a much larger clone, do not match at residue 5, likely due to a read error; the protein shown is translated from the DNA. The sequence came from a child who was a newborn, infant or young child, either healthy, febrile or measles-vaccinated (not recorded which). The rearrangement links TRDV1 to TRDJ3, with 10 bases identical to TRDD3. Sequences were obtained from blood. DNA of the CDR3: TGTGCTCTTGGGGGACTACATGGGGGATACACCTGGGACACCCGACAGATGTTTTTC. It specifies CALGGLHGGYTWDTRQMFF.